A selection of T cell receptor beta chains follows, all from one sample in a study of T cells in Graves' hyperthyroidism and ophthalmopathy. TCRdb independently ran MiXCR on the multiplex PCR reads; one entry per CDR3 protein. The sample carries approximately 630,000 distinct CDR3 sequences, 15% to 20% recorded once. Input material: blood. These receptors all come from a woman aged 25 to 39 with Graves' hyperthyroidism. CDR3s include the opening cysteine and the closing phenylalanine or tryptophan. The D gene is left open where the match is weak. Only part of the rows carry a size: once, few, many, or a class if the clone is expanded.

v_gene	d_gene	abundance	j_gene	CDR3nt	CDR3aa
TRBV11-2	-	many	TRBJ2-7	TGTGCCAGCAGCTTAGACGGTATCTACGAGCAGTACTTC	CASSLDGIYEQYF
TRBV27	-	-	TRBJ1-1	TGTGCCAGCAGTTCCTTACAGAAAATGAACACTGAAGCTTTCTTT	CASSSLQKMNTEAFF
TRBV2	-	many	TRBJ2-4	TGTGCCAGCAGATACAGGTTGGGGAAAAACATTCAGTACTTC	CASRYRLGKNIQYF
TRBV6-2/TRBV6-3	-	many	TRBJ1-1	TGTGCCAGCAGTTACCAGACCGACACTGAAGCTTTCTTT	CASSYQTDTEAFF
TRBV4-1	-	-	TRBJ2-7	TGCGCCAGCAGCCAAGAGTGGGGGGGCTACGAGCGGTACTTC	CASSQEWGGYERYF
TRBV7-8	-	many	TRBJ2-5	TGTGCCAGCAGCGAAAGGGGGAACTCCCGGGAGACCCAGTACTTC	CASSERGNSRETQYF
TRBV19	TRBD1	few	TRBJ2-3	TGTGCCAGTGCAAAAGAGGACAGGAGTGACACAGATACGCAGTATTTT	CASAKEDRSDTDTQYF
TRBV28	-	many	TRBJ1-1	TGTGCCAGCAGTTTAATCGACACCCGAGAAGCTTTCTTT	CASSLIDTREAFF
TRBV28	TRBD1	many	TRBJ2-2	TGTGCCAGCAGTCGCGCGACAGGGATCCGCACCGGGGAGCTGTTTTTT	CASSRATGIRTGELFF
TRBV5-4	TRBD1	few	TRBJ2-7	TGTGCCAGCAGCTTGGCAGGGGGAGCCTCCTACGAGCAGTACTTC	CASSLAGGASYEQYF
TRBV3-1	-	-	TRBJ2-2	TGTGCCAGCAGCCAAATTGGCACCGGGGAGCTGTTTTTT	CASSQIGTGELFF
TRBV2	-	many	TRBJ2-3	TGTGCCAGCACGAGGAGATCTAGCACAGATACGCAGTATTTT	CASTRRSSTDTQYF
TRBV12-3/TRBV12-4	TRBD1	few	TRBJ2-3	TGTGCCAGCAGTACCTACACAGGGGCTACGCAGTATTTT	CASSTYTGATQYF
TRBV28	-	many	TRBJ2-7	TGTGCCAGCAGCTACTGGCCCCGGGCAGGGCGGCCCTACGAGCAGTACTTC	CASSYWPRAGRPYEQYF
TRBV2	TRBD2	-	TRBJ2-2	TGTGCCGGCCGGGCGGGGGTGAACGGGGAGCTGTTTTTT	CAGRAGVNGELFF
TRBV12-3/TRBV12-4	TRBD2	few	TRBJ2-5	TGTGCCAGCGATGGTGGGGCTAGCGGAGCGAAAGAGACCCAGTACTTC	CASDGGASGAKETQYF
TRBV29-1	-	few	TRBJ1-2	TGCAGCGTTGAGGGCAGGGGTGGCTACACCTTC	CSVEGRGGYTF
TRBV25-1	-	-	TRBJ1-6	TGTGCCAGCAGTGAATTCTCCCTCTGGGGACAAATGAATTCACCCCTCCACTTT	CASSEFSLWGQMNSPLHF
TRBV6-1	TRBD1	few	TRBJ1-1	TGTGCCAGCAGCCACAGGGGCCAGAACACTGAAGCTTTCTTT	CASSHRGQNTEAFF
TRBV7-2	-	many	TRBJ2-3	TGTGCCAGCAGCTTAGCGGCTGGGGATACGCAGTATTTT	CASSLAAGDTQYF
TRBV7-9	-	many	TRBJ2-7	TGTGCCAGCAGTTTCGGGCCCTACGAGCAGTACTTC	CASSFGPYEQYF
TRBV3-1	-	many	TRBJ2-7	TGTGCCAGCAGCCAAAGGCGGACCTACGAGCAGTACTTC	CASSQRRTYEQYF
TRBV3-1	-	many	TRBJ1-1	TGTGCCAGCAGCCAAGATTTGACTGGGAACACTGAAGCTTTCTTT	CASSQDLTGNTEAFF
TRBV29-1	-	few	TRBJ1-2	TGCAGCGTTGGGGGGGGGGACAACTATGGCTACACCTTC	CSVGGGDNYGYTF
TRBV11-2	-	many	TRBJ2-5	TGTGCCAGCACCCGAAAACGGGAGACGGGCATGGAGACCCAGTACTTC	CASTRKRETGMETQYF
TRBV3-1	-	few	TRBJ2-7	TGTGCCAGCAGCCAACTTGAAGCTTACGAGCAGTACTTC	CASSQLEAYEQYF
TRBV2	-	many	TRBJ2-7	TGTGCCAGCAGGAGGAACCGGGCCCTCTACGAGCAGTACTTC	CASRRNRALYEQYF
TRBV2	TRBD1	many	TRBJ1-2	TGTGCCAGCATTCCGGACAGGGAAGGGGGCTACACCTTC	CASIPDREGGYTF
TRBV7-9	-	few	TRBJ2-7	TGCGCCAGCAGCCAAGGGCTCCGGGGGAGGCTCTCCTCCTACGAGCAGTACTTC	CASSQGLRGRLSSYEQYF
TRBV20-1	-	many	TRBJ2-7	TGCAGTGCTAGAGGCGGACGAGAGGAGTACTTC	CSARGGREEYF
TRBV12-3/TRBV12-4	-	few	TRBJ2-3	TGTGCCAGCAGTCAAGGACTAATCACAGATACGCAGTATTTT	CASSQGLITDTQYF
TRBV19	-	few	TRBJ1-1	TGTGCCAGTAGTACGGACACAGGGTGGACTGAAGCTTTCTTT	CASSTDTGWTEAFF
TRBV7-3	-	few	TRBJ2-5	TGTGCCAGCAGCTTAGGGCCTTTAGAAGAGACCCAGTACTTC	CASSLGPLEETQYF
TRBV28	TRBD1	many	TRBJ2-7	TGTGCCAGCAGCCCAGGGGGCCACTACGAGCAGTACTTC	CASSPGGHYEQYF
TRBV9	-	few	TRBJ2-5	TGTGCCAGCAGCGTAGGCGGGGCGGGCCACCAAGAGACCCAGTACTTC	CASSVGGAGHQETQYF
TRBV7-8	-	-	TRBJ2-7	TGTGCCAGCAGCTTGGGCGGCGCCGGGATCGAGCAGTACTTC	CASSLGGAGIEQYF
TRBV12-5	-	many	TRBJ2-1	TGTGCTAGTGGTTTGAAGGGGGGAGGGAGGGCCTACAATGAGCAGTTCTTC	CASGLKGGGRAYNEQFF
TRBV5-1	TRBD1	-	TRBJ1-3	TGCGCCAGCAGCCCGGAGGGGGCGCCGGGAAACACCATATATTTT	CASSPEGAPGNTIYF
TRBV6-2/TRBV6-3	-	many	TRBJ1-5	TGTGCCAGCAGTTACAGGAGGGGGTTTGGCAATCAGCCCCAGCATTTT	CASSYRRGFGNQPQHF
TRBV6-1	TRBD2	-	TRBJ2-1	TGTGCCAGCCGAGGGCCTAGCGGGAGTTACAATGAGCAGTTCTTC	CASRGPSGSYNEQFF
TRBV24-1	-	many	TRBJ1-2	TGTGCCACCAGTGATTTCTCATCGTATGGCTACACCTTC	CATSDFSSYGYTF
TRBV12-3/TRBV12-4	-	many	TRBJ1-1	TGTGCCAGCAGCCGGGGGGCAGGAAAGGGGGAAACTGAAGCTTTCTTT	CASSRGAGKGETEAFF
TRBV5-1	-	few	TRBJ2-3	TGCGCCAGCAGGGTACAGGTTTCTAGCACAGATACGCAGTATTTT	CASRVQVSSTDTQYF
TRBV6-1	TRBD1	many	TRBJ1-2	TGTGCCAGCAGTGGACAGGGATTGTATGGCTACACCTTC	CASSGQGLYGYTF
TRBV12-3/TRBV12-4	-	-	TRBJ2-1	TGTGCCAGCAGTTTCACGGTCGAGCAGTTCTTC	CASSFTVEQFF
TRBV13	TRBD2	-	TRBJ2-1	TGTGCCAGCAGCCCCAGGCCACTAGCGGGAGGGAACAATGAGCAGTTCTTC	CASSPRPLAGGNNEQFF
TRBV2	TRBD1	many	TRBJ2-1	TGTGCCAGCAGTCAGGACAGGGGGCGCGTCGGTGAGCAGTTCTTC	CASSQDRGRVGEQFF
TRBV20-1	TRBD1	few	TRBJ2-3	TGCAGTGCTAGACCATCCCGGACAGGGCTCACAGATACGCAGTATTTT	CSARPSRTGLTDTQYF
TRBV2	TRBD1	-	TRBJ2-5	TGTGCCAGCAGTTCATTCAGGGGGCGCCCCGGGGGTCAAGAGACCCAGTACTTC	CASSSFRGRPGGQETQYF
TRBV29-1	TRBD1	few	TRBJ1-2	TGCAGCGTTATGCAGGGGGGGTCTGGCTACACCTTC	CSVMQGGSGYTF
TRBV6-5	-	-	TRBJ1-5	TGTGCCAGCAGTTACGTCGGGTATACGGATCAAGGCAATCAGCCCCAGCATTTT	CASSYVGYTDQGNQPQHF
TRBV11-2	-	few	TRBJ1-2	TGTGCCAGCAGCGATAACGGGGGCTATGGCTACACCTTC	CASSDNGGYGYTF
TRBV27	-	few	TRBJ2-3	TGTGCCAGCAGTTTTATCGGTAGCACAGATACGCAGTATTTT	CASSFIGSTDTQYF
TRBV28	-	-	TRBJ1-2	TGTGCCAGCAGCTGGGGCACTTTGGGGAACTATGGCTACACCTTC	CASSWGTLGNYGYTF
TRBV28	TRBD2	many	TRBJ2-7	TGTGCCAGCTCCTCCCGGATAGTTACCGGGACTAGCGGGCTGAATCCCTACGAGCAGTACTTC	CASSSRIVTGTSGLNPYEQYF
TRBV5-1	-	-	TRBJ2-7	TGCGCCAGCAGCTGGGGGTTGAAGTACTACGAGCAGTACTTC	CASSWGLKYYEQYF
TRBV27	TRBD2	many	TRBJ2-3	TGTGCCAGCTGCGAACTAGCGGGAGAGGCCCCAGTCTCAGATACGCAGTATTTT	CASCELAGEAPVSDTQYF